One sample yielded the 2 T cell receptor beta chains listed below, sequenced in a study of T cell changes during pregnancy in multiple sclerosis. The repertoire was sequenced with immunoSEQ multiplex PCR; TCRdb's copy has only in-frame clones and lacks some. Of about 21,000 clones listed, 80% to 95% are singletons. The sample here was CD4+ T cells from peripheral blood mononuclear cells, taken in the third trimester of pregnancy. Every receptor here comes from a female donor with multiple sclerosis, enrolled in a pregnancy study.

The CDR3 loop reads CASSLDYYEQYF. DNA of the CDR3: TGTGCCAGCAGCTTAGACTACTACGAGCAGTACTTC. The rearrangement links TRBV5-4 to TRBJ2-7; D perhaps matches TRBD2 (5 bases). V was shortened by 2 bases and J by 3 bases, with 6 bases between the two germline ends. The CDR3 totals 12 residues. The germline V gene encodes CDR1 SGHNT and CDR2 YYREEE (reference sequence).

The chain joins TRBV7-2 to TRBJ1-1; D unresolved. This CDR3 contains 14 residues. Trimming pared 4 bases from V and 0 bases from J, leaving 9 bases between. Germline V lookup: CDR1 SGHTA, CDR2 FQGNSA. The CDR3 sequence: CASSSFSVNTEAFF. The CDR3 DNA follows: TGTGCCAGCAGCTCCTTCAGTGTGAACACTGAAGCTTTCTTT.